Listed below are T cell receptor beta chains from one sample, sequenced in a study of vaccination and CD4 T cells after COVID-19. One entry per CDR3 protein, called by TCRdb with MiXCR from the PCR reads. The table has approximately 12,000 distinct CDR3 sequences, over 20% seen once. These TCRs' antigens remain unknown. The specimen was CD4+ T cells from blood, cultured in vitro, collected before SARS-CoV-2 vaccination. The source is a human donor who received a COVID-19 vaccine. Both conserved end residues are part of each CDR3. A D gene is named only where the DNA matches it firmly. Clone size is given for some rows only: seen once, a few or many times, or a class if the clone is expanded.

d_gene	v_gene	len	abundance	j_gene	CDR3aa	CDR3nt
-	TRBV19	14	few	TRBJ1-6	CASKRVLDNSPLHF	TGTGCCAGTAAAAGGGTTTTGGATAATTCACCCCTCCACTTT
-	TRBV24-1	17	-	TRBJ2-5	CATSAPTGARSQETQYF	TGTGCCACCAGTGCTCCAACCGGGGCCCGGTCCCAAGAGACCCAGTACTTC
-	TRBV7-9	16	-	TRBJ2-1	CASSRRGGRLYNEQFF	TGTGCCAGCAGCCGTCGTGGGGGCCGACTCTACAATGAGCAGTTCTTC
-	TRBV18	14	-	TRBJ1-1	CASSPGQANTEAFF	TGTGCCAGCTCACCAGGGCAGGCGAACACTGAAGCTTTCTTT
-	TRBV20-1	14	medium-sized	TRBJ1-3	CSAPNTGSGNTIYF	TGCAGTGCTCCTAATACAGGGTCGGGAAACACCATATATTTT
-	TRBV7-2	12	few	TRBJ1-2	CASSLEGYGYTF	TGTGCCAGCAGCTTAGAGGGTTATGGCTACACCTTC
-	TRBV14	15	few	TRBJ2-5	CASSQDLQGRETQYF	TGTGCCAGCAGCCAAGATCTTCAGGGAAGAGAGACCCAGTACTTC
TRBD1	TRBV11-3	15	few	TRBJ2-7	CASSLAERTGLVQYF	TGTGCCAGCAGCTTAGCCGAGAGGACAGGGTTGGTTCAGTACTTC
-	TRBV28	11	-	TRBJ1-2	CASSPRGGYTF	TGTGCCAGCAGCCCAAGAGGTGGCTACACCTTC
-	TRBV6-1	16	medium-sized	TRBJ2-3	CASSRMGGSRTDTQYF	TGTGCCAGCAGTAGAATGGGGGGCTCCCGCACAGATACGCAGTATTTT
TRBD2	TRBV20-1	16	few	TRBJ2-1	CSAVPSGGGSYNEQFF	TGCAGTGCTGTCCCTAGCGGGGGGGGGTCCTACAATGAGCAGTTCTTC
TRBD1	TRBV6-1	16	-	TRBJ2-5	CASSTIRQGGVETQYF	TGTGCCAGCAGTACTATACGACAGGGGGGAGTAGAGACCCAGTACTTT
-	TRBV27	17	few	TRBJ1-6	CASSLHGPGAGSSPLHF	TGTGCCAGCAGTTTACACGGACCGGGGGCAGGTTCTTCACCCCTCCACTTT
-	TRBV1	13	few	TRBJ2-4	CTSSRTRRDIQYF	TGCACCAGCAGCCGGACTAGGAGAGACATTCAGTACTTC
-	TRBV30	14	few	TRBJ2-2	CAWSAGRNTGELFF	TGTGCCTGGAGTGCTGGGCGGAACACCGGGGAGCTGTTTTTT
-	TRBV15	15	-	TRBJ2-7	CATSREGMGTYEQYF	TGTGCCACCAGCAGAGAAGGGATGGGGACCTACGAGCAGTACTTC
-	TRBV6-5	16	-	TRBJ1-1	CASSYSYGRVNTEAFF	TGTGCCAGCAGTTACTCGTACGGCAGGGTGAACACTGAAGCTTTCTTT
TRBD1	TRBV7-3	13	medium-sized	TRBJ1-2	CASSVQGASGYTF	TGTGCCAGCAGCGTACAGGGGGCGTCTGGCTACACCTTC
TRBD1	TRBV6-5	14	-	TRBJ1-2	CASSSGTGSYGYTF	TGTGCCAGCAGTTCCGGGACAGGGAGCTATGGCTACACCTTC
-	TRBV5-4	16	-	TRBJ1-5	CASSHGGGGPSQSQHF	TGTGCCAGCAGCCATGGCGGAGGGGGACCCAGTCAGTCCCAGCATTTT
-	TRBV7-9	14	-	TRBJ2-1	CASSSSGTPNEQFF	TGTGCCAGCAGCTCTTCCGGGACACCTAATGAGCAGTTCTTC
TRBD2	TRBV20-1	19	few	TRBJ2-3	CSATAWRTSGGSSTDTQYF	TGCAGTGCTACAGCTTGGAGGACTAGCGGGGGTTCCAGCACAGATACGCAGTATTTT
-	TRBV5-1	15	-	TRBJ1-1	CASSLGATGDTEAFF	TGCGCCAGCAGCTTGGGGGCTACAGGCGACACTGAAGCTTTCTTT
-	TRBV14	13	-	TRBJ2-7	CASSQLILYEQYF	TGTGCCAGCAGCCAACTAATTCTCTACGAGCAGTACTTC
TRBD1	TRBV3-1	14	-	TRBJ1-2	CASSQEDRGYGYTF	TGTGCCAGCAGCCAAGAAGACAGGGGGTATGGCTACACCTTC
TRBD2	TRBV7-2	20	-	TRBJ2-2	CASSLAAVAGGLGVTGELFF	TGTGCCAGCAGCTTAGCGGCGGTAGCGGGGGGGCTGGGCGTCACCGGGGAGCTGTTTTTT
TRBD2	TRBV5-6	15	-	TRBJ2-3	CASSLMAGGAPVQYF	TGTGCCAGCAGCTTGATGGCGGGGGGGGCCCCAGTGCAGTATTTT
-	TRBV30	15	few	TRBJ1-4	CAWRRLTGDNEKLFF	TGTGCCTGGAGGCGACTGACAGGCGATAATGAAAAACTGTTTTTT
TRBD1	TRBV7-9	13	few	TRBJ1-2	CASSKTGGSGYTF	TGTGCCAGCAGCAAGACAGGGGGCTCTGGCTACACCTTC
-	TRBV25-1	12	medium-sized	TRBJ1-5	CASRQGDQPQHF	TGTGCCAGCAGACAGGGAGATCAGCCCCAGCATTTT
-	TRBV6-1	13	medium-sized	TRBJ1-6	CASVMGIESPLHF	TGTGCCAGCGTTATGGGAATCGAGTCACCCCTCCACTTT
TRBD2	TRBV5-1	17	-	TRBJ2-3	CASSTGTSGGAGDTQYF	TGCGCCAGCAGCACCGGGACTAGCGGGGGGGCGGGAGATACGCAGTATTTT
TRBD2	TRBV9	17	-	TRBJ2-3	CASSPRGKRGAPDTQYF	TGTGCCAGCAGCCCCCGTGGGAAGCGGGGCGCCCCAGATACGCAGTATTTT
TRBD1	TRBV27	15	few	TRBJ2-7	CASSLWGQGSYEQYF	TGTGCCAGCAGTTTGTGGGGACAGGGTTCCTACGAGCAGTACTTC
-	TRBV2	15	few	TRBJ1-5	CASKDQASGNQPQHF	TGTGCCAGCAAGGATCAGGCCTCAGGGAATCAGCCCCAGCATTTT
TRBD1	TRBV20-1	16	few	TRBJ1-6	CSARGSGGNSHSPLHF	TGCAGTGCTAGAGGGTCAGGGGGAAACTCACATTCACCCCTCCACTTT
-	TRBV29-1	13	few	TRBJ2-1	CSVPLGAYNEQFF	TGCAGCGTGCCTCTAGGTGCCTACAATGAGCAGTTCTTC
-	TRBV15	12	-	TRBJ2-3	CATSREADTQYF	TGTGCCACCAGCAGAGAGGCGGATACGCAGTATTTT
-	TRBV11-2	12	-	TRBJ1-1	CASSLGHAEAFF	TGTGCCAGCAGCTTAGGCCACGCTGAAGCTTTCTTT
-	TRBV6-5	18	-	TRBJ1-6	CASSYSGPVGTYNSPLHF	TGTGCCAGCAGTTACTCGGGTCCGGTGGGCACCTATAATTCACCCCTCCACTTT